These T cell receptor beta chains were read from a single sample in a study of control samples from healthy donors and cancer patients. This table comes from immunoSEQ multiplex PCR, and its TCRdb copy is limited to in-frame clones, with some not included. The table includes approximately 84,000 clones, more than 75% detected once. Sequences were obtained from blood. These receptors were obtained from an older woman in good health. Both conserved end residues are part of each CDR3. The D gene is left open where the match is weak. The size of a clone is reported for some rows only, either as once, few or many, or as a class for expanded clones.

abundance: few; d_gene: NA; v_gene: TRBV7-2; len: 17; j_gene: TRBJ2-5; CDR3nt: TGTGCCAGCAGCTTAGCCTCCCCGGACAGCTACCAAGAGACCCAGTACTTC; CDR3aa: CASSLASPDSYQETQYF
abundance: NA; d_gene: NA; v_gene: TRBV19; len: 14; j_gene: TRBJ1-4; CDR3nt: TGTGCCAGTAGTATAGGGGCCAGCCCCGAAAAACTGTTTTTT; CDR3aa: CASSIGASPEKLFF
abundance: few; d_gene: NA; v_gene: TRBV4-1; len: 14; j_gene: TRBJ2-5; CDR3nt: TGCGCCAGCAGCCAAGAGCCCCTCCGAGAGACCCAGTACTTC; CDR3aa: CASSQEPLRETQYF
abundance: NA; d_gene: NA; v_gene: TRBV4-3; len: 16; j_gene: TRBJ1-5; CDR3nt: TGCGCCAGCAGCCAAGATCGGTTCAGGGGAAATCAGCCCCAGCATTTT; CDR3aa: CASSQDRFRGNQPQHF
abundance: NA; d_gene: NA; v_gene: TRBV11-2; len: 12; j_gene: TRBJ1-1; CDR3nt: TGTGCCAGCAGAGCCGAGGGGGGTGCAGCTTTCTTT; CDR3aa: CASRAEGGAAFF
abundance: few; d_gene: NA; v_gene: TRBV10-1; len: 12; j_gene: TRBJ2-2; CDR3nt: TGCGCCAGCAGTTCAGGGGCCGGGGAGCTGTTTTTT; CDR3aa: CASSSGAGELFF
abundance: NA; d_gene: TRBD2; v_gene: TRBV6-5; len: 14; j_gene: TRBJ2-3; CDR3nt: TGTGCCAGCAGGCTAGCGGGACGGACAGATACGCAGTATTTT; CDR3aa: CASRLAGRTDTQYF
abundance: NA; d_gene: TRBD1; v_gene: TRBV2; len: 14; j_gene: TRBJ2-5; CDR3nt: TGTGCCAGCAGTCGGACAGGGGTTGGAGAGACCCAGTACTTC; CDR3aa: CASSRTGVGETQYF
abundance: once; d_gene: TRBD1; v_gene: TRBV27; len: 13; j_gene: TRBJ1-1; CDR3nt: TGTGCCAGCTACAGGGGGGCGAACACTGAAGCTTTCTTT; CDR3aa: CASYRGANTEAFF
abundance: NA; d_gene: TRBD2; v_gene: TRBV11-2; len: 14; j_gene: TRBJ2-7; CDR3nt: TGTGCCAGCAGCTTAGGCGGGAGGGCCTACGAGCAGTACTTC; CDR3aa: CASSLGGRAYEQYF
abundance: NA; d_gene: NA; v_gene: TRBV12-3/TRBV12-4; len: 12; j_gene: TRBJ2-3; CDR3nt: TGTGCCAGCAGTTCGCTGGACGATACGCAGTATTTT; CDR3aa: CASSSLDDTQYF
abundance: once; d_gene: TRBD2; v_gene: TRBV18; len: 15; j_gene: TRBJ2-7; CDR3nt: TGTGCCAGCTCACCTAATCTAGCGGGAAATTTCGAGCAGTACTTC; CDR3aa: CASSPNLAGNFEQYF
abundance: NA; d_gene: TRBD1; v_gene: TRBV5-6; len: 14; j_gene: TRBJ1-6; CDR3nt: TGTGCCAGCAGCTTGGGACAGGGGAGTTCACCCCTCCACTTT; CDR3aa: CASSLGQGSSPLHF
abundance: NA; d_gene: NA; v_gene: TRBV19; len: 14; j_gene: TRBJ2-2; CDR3nt: TGTGCCAGTAGTATGGGAGGTAACACCGGGGAGCTGTTTTTT; CDR3aa: CASSMGGNTGELFF
abundance: few; d_gene: NA; v_gene: TRBV7-9; len: 14; j_gene: TRBJ2-1; CDR3nt: TGTGCCAGCAGCTTCCGGGGAGTGGTAGATGAGCAGTTCTTC; CDR3aa: CASSFRGVVDEQFF
abundance: NA; d_gene: TRBD1; v_gene: TRBV5-1; len: 14; j_gene: TRBJ1-5; CDR3nt: TGCGCCAGCAGCACAACAGGGGGGGGACAGCCCCAGCATTTT; CDR3aa: CASSTTGGGQPQHF
abundance: NA; d_gene: NA; v_gene: TRBV19; len: 14; j_gene: TRBJ1-1; CDR3nt: TGTGCCAGCCTTAAGGGCTCACCTAACACTGAAGCTTTCTTT; CDR3aa: CASLKGSPNTEAFF
abundance: NA; d_gene: TRBD2; v_gene: TRBV5-1; len: 12; j_gene: TRBJ2-5; CDR3nt: TGCGCCAGCAGGGAGGGAGGGGAGACCCAGTACTTC; CDR3aa: CASREGGETQYF
abundance: NA; d_gene: NA; v_gene: TRBV27; len: 13; j_gene: TRBJ1-3; CDR3nt: TGTGCCAGCAGTTTATTCCAGGGAAACACCATATATTTT; CDR3aa: CASSLFQGNTIYF
abundance: NA; d_gene: TRBD1; v_gene: TRBV7-2; len: 15; j_gene: TRBJ1-5; CDR3nt: TGTGCCAGCAGCTTAAGGTGGCAGGGGGCAGAGCCCCAGCATTTT; CDR3aa: CASSLRWQGAEPQHF
abundance: NA; d_gene: TRBD1; v_gene: TRBV5-1; len: 16; j_gene: TRBJ2-7; CDR3nt: TGCGCCAGCAGCTTGGGTGGGACAGGGATCTCCTACGAGCAGTACTTC; CDR3aa: CASSLGGTGISYEQYF
abundance: few; d_gene: NA; v_gene: TRBV3-1/TRBV3-2; len: 12; j_gene: TRBJ1-2; CDR3nt: TGTGCCAGCAGCCAAGATGCCTCCGGCTACACCTTC; CDR3aa: CASSQDASGYTF
abundance: NA; d_gene: NA; v_gene: TRBV6-5; len: 13; j_gene: TRBJ2-1; CDR3nt: TGTGCCAGCAGTTACTCGAGACGGGACGAGGGTTTCTTC; CDR3aa: CASSYSRRDEGFF
abundance: NA; d_gene: NA; v_gene: TRBV28; len: 19; j_gene: TRBJ2-1; CDR3nt: TGTGCCAGCAGCACAGCAGGGATCGGGGCAAGAATTGGGTGGAATGAGCAGTTCTTC; CDR3aa: CASSTAGIGARIGWNEQFF
abundance: NA; d_gene: NA; v_gene: TRBV20-1; len: 12; j_gene: TRBJ1-2; CDR3nt: TGCAGTGCTAGTGAGGGGGGGCCTGGCTACACCTTC; CDR3aa: CSASEGGPGYTF
abundance: NA; d_gene: NA; v_gene: TRBV23-1; len: 15; j_gene: TRBJ1-2; CDR3nt: TGCGCCAGCAGTCATTCGGGGGTTCGGGGGGATGGCTACACCTTC; CDR3aa: CASSHSGVRGDGYTF
abundance: NA; d_gene: NA; v_gene: TRBV6-2/TRBV6-3; len: 13; j_gene: TRBJ2-3; CDR3nt: TGTGCCAGCAGTTACTCGCTCCAGGTTATGCGGTATTTT; CDR3aa: CASSYSLQVMRYF
abundance: NA; d_gene: NA; v_gene: TRBV29-1; len: 14; j_gene: TRBJ1-2; CDR3nt: TGCAGCGTTGAGGAGGGAGAGGTACTCTATGGCTACACCTTC; CDR3aa: CSVEEGEVLYGYTF
abundance: NA; d_gene: NA; v_gene: TRBV15; len: 16; j_gene: TRBJ2-3; CDR3nt: TGTGCCACCAGCAGAGGCAGGGCCCGGGGCACAGATACGCAGTATTTT; CDR3aa: CATSRGRARGTDTQYF
abundance: NA; d_gene: NA; v_gene: TRBV12-5; len: 13; j_gene: TRBJ1-2; CDR3nt: TGTGCTAGTGGTTTTACCGGGGGCGGGGGCTACACCTTC; CDR3aa: CASGFTGGGGYTF